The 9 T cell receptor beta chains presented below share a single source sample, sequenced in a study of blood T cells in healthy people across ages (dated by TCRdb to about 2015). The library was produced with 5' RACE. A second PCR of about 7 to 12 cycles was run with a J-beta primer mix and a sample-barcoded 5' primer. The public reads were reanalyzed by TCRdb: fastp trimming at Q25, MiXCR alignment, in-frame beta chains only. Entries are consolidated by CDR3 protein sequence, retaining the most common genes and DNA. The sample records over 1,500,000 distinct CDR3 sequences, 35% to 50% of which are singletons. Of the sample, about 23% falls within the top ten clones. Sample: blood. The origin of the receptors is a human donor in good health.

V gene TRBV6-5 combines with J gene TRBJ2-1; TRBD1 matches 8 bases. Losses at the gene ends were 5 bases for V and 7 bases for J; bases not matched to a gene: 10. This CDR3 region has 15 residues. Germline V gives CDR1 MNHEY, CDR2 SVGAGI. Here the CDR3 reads CASSTDRAFGNEQFF. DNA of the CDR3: TGTGCCAGCAGTACGGACAGGGCCTTTGGGAATGAGCAGTTCTTC.

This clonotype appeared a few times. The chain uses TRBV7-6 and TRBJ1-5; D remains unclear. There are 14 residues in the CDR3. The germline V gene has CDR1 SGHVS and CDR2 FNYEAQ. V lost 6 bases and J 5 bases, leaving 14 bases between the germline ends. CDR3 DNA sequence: TGTGCCAGCAGTTCTGACGCCGGTGATCAGCCCCAGCATTTT. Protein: CASSSDAGDQPQHF.

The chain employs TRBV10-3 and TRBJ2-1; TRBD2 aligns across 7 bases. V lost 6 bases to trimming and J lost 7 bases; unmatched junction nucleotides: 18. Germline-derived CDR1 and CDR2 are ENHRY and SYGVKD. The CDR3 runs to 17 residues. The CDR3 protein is CAISHPGGQRGGNEQFF. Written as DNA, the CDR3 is TGTGCCATCAGCCATCCTGGAGGCCAGCGGGGCGGGAATGAGCAGTTCTTC.

Here the CDR3 reads CASSRQGLTPLHF. CDR3 DNA sequence: TGTGCCAGCAGCCGACAGGGGTTAACACCCCTCCACTTT. The chain couples TRBV7-9 to TRBJ1-6; 8 positions agree with TRBD1. Germline values: CDR1 SEHNR, CDR2 FQNEAQ (reference sequence). The CDR3 runs 13 residues. With V trimmed by 5 bases and J by 11 bases, 5 bases remained unmatched.

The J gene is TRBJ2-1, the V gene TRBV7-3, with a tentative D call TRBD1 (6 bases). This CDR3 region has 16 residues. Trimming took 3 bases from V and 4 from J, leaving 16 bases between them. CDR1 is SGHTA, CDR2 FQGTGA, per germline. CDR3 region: CASSLGVGGGYNEQFF. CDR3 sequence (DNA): TGTGCCAGCAGCTTGGGGGTTGGGGGCGGATACAATGAGCAGTTCTTC.

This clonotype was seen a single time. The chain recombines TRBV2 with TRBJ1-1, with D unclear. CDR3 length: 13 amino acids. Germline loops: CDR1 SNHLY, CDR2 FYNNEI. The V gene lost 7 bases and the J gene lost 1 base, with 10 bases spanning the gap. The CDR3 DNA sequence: TGTGCCAGCAAACCCTACAGGAACACTGAAGCTTTCTTT. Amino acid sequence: CASKPYRNTEAFF.

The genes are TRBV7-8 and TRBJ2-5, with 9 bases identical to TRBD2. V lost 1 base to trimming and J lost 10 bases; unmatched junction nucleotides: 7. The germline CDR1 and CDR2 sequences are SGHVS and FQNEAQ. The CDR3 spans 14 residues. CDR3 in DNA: TGTGCCAGCAGCTTAGTTGAGCGGGGGGACTGCCAGTACTTC. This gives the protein CASSLVERGDCQYF.

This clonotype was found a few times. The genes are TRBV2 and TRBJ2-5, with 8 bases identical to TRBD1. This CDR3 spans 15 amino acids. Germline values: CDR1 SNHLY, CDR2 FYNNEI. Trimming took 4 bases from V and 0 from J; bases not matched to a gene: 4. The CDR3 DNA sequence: TGTGCCAGCAGTGTGACAGGGGCGAACCAAGAGACCCAGTACTTC. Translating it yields CASSVTGANQETQYF.

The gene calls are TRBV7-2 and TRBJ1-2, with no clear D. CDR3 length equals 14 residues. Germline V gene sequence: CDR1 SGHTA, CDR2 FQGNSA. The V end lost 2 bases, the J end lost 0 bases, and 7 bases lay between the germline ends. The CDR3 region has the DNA TGTGCCAGCAGCTTATCCGTTCCTAACTATGGCTACACCTTC. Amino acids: CASSLSVPNYGYTF.